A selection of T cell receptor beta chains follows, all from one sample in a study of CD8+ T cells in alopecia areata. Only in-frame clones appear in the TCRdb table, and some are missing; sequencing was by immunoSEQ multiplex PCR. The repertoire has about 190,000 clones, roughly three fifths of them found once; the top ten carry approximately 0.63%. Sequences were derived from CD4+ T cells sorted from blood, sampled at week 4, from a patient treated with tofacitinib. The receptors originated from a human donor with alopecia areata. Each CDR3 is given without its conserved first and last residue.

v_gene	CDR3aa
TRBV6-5	ASSQKTGRETQY
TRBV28	ASSPGGPTGELF
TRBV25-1	ASSAGRNYGYT
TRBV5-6	ASSLVGYEQY
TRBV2	ASSEQGPSNQPQH
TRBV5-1	ASKGASNTGELF
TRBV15	ATSEEGDLTYEQY
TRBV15	ATRGGTANTEAF
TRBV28	ASSFPGRNQPQH
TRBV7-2	ASSLASLGTGELF
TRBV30	AWNPRGLAVSTDTQY
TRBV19	ASSITDNQPQH
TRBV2	ASNDRSYGEQY
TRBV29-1	SVSDWDTYGYT
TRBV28	ASSFAGTGNQPQH
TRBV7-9	ASSRPGQTNTEAF
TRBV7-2	ASSTTSGSTYEQY
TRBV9	ASSVAGPSGYT
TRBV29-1	SVEASGGNYGYT
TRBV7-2	ASSLESSRRETQY
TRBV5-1	ASRATSGRQHTDTQY
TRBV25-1	ASRTTGSNEQY
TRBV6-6	ASSRTSQNEQY
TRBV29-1	SVGDGGVYEQY
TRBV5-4	ASRTGLAGEGTQY
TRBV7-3	ASTPRRDTDTQY
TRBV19	ASRGTGAVKDTQY
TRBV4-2	ASSQESTDTQY
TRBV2	ASRREGNYEQY
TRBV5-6	ASSESRISDTQY
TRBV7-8	ASSAGTAGNIQY
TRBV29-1	SVLVAGRGTDTQY
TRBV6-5	ASSYSPGFYTEAF
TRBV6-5	ASSPGAPSAQF
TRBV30	AWSVQADTQY
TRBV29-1	SVQIDTDTQY
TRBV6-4	ASSRTSEYEQF
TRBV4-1	ASSQDRPGGAYEQY
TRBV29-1	SVGTSGSIETQY
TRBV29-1	SDTVAGSTYNEQF